The entry below gives a single TCR beta chain sequence along with its context. The data stem from a study of blood T cell repertoires in COVID-19. Overall study context: Samples of COVID-19 (acute and convalescent) were obtained from the United States, Italy and Spain. The cDNA or gDNA used as material had been derived from T cells, B-cell-depleted T cells, or PBMCs.

Original analysis: Amplified reference gene primers provided the basis for estimating nucleated cell counts. Generated by immunoSEQ multiplex PCR, the TCRdb table keeps only in-frame clones and is missing some. V and J calls and clone size follow that table, whereas D and trimming were derived from the DNA. The sample includes about 59,000 clones, roughly 90% of them seen just once. This CDR3 is 14 amino acids long. V was pared by 2 bases and J by 4 bases, with 12 bases between. Germline CDR1 reads SGHDT; CDR2 reads YYEEEE. Material for sequencing was peripheral blood. The TCR sequence derives from an elderly man with acute or convalescent COVID-19. The rearrangement uses TRBV5-6 and TRBJ1-2, with D hard to call. DNA of the CDR3: TGTGCCAGCAGCTTATCGCGGACTAGCTATGGCTACACCTTC. Translation gives CASSLSRTSYGYTF.